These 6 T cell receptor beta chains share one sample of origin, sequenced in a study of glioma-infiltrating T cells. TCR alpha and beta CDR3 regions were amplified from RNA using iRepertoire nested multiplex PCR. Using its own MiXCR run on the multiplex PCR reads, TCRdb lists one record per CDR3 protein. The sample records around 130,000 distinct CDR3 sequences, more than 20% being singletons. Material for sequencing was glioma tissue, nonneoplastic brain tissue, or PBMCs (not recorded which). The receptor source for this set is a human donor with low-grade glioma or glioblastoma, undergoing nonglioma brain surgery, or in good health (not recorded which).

The CDR3 reads CASAPSERGFTDTQYF. CDR3 nucleotide sequence: TGTGCCAGCGCCCCCTCGGAGCGGGGGTTCACAGATACGCAGTATTTT. The chain recombines TRBV12-3 or TRBV12-4 with TRBJ2-3; 8 positions match TRBD2. This CDR3 comprises 16 residues. After removal of 8 bases from V and 2 bases from J, the junction contained 12 bases not matched to a gene.

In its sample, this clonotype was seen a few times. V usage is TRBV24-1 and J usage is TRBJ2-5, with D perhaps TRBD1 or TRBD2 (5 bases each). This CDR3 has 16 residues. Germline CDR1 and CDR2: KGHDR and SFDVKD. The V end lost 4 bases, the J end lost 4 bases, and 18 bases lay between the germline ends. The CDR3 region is CATSDSTISGLETQYF. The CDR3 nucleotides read TGTGCCACCAGTGACTCGACAATCTCGGGGCTAGAGACCCAGTACTTC.

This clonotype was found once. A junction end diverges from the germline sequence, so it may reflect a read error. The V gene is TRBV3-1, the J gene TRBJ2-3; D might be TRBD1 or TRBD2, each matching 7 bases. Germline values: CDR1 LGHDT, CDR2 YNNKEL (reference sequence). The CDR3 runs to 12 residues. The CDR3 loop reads CAAGGGLETQYF. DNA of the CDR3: TGTGCCGCAGGGGGGGGGCTGGAGACCCAGTACTTT.

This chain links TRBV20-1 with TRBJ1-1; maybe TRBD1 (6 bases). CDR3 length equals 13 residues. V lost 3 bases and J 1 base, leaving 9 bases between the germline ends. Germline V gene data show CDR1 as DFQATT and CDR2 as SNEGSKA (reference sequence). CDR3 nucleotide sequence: TGCAGTGCTAGCCCGACAGGGAACACTGAAGCTTTCTTT. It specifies CSASPTGNTEAFF.

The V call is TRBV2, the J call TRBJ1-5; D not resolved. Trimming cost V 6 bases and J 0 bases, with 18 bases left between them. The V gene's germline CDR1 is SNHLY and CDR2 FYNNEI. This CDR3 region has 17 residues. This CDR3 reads CASSGGTTLISNQPQHF. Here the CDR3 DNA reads TGTGCCAGCAGCGGCGGAACCACGTTGATTAGCAATCAGCCCCAGCATTTT. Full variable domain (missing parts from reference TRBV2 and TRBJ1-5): EPEVTQTPSHQVTQMGQEVILRCVPISNHLYFYWYRQILGQKVEFLVSFYNNEISEKSEIFDDQFSVERPDGSNFTLKIRSTKLEDSAMYFCASSGGTTLISNQPQHFGDGTRLSIL.

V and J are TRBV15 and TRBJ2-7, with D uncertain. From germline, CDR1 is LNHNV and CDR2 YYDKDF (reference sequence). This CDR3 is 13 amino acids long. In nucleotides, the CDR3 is TGTGCCGCCAGCAGAGATGGACGGTACGAGCAGTACGTC. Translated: CAASRDGRYEQYV.